The clone carrying this TCR beta chain has only a few counts. The source of the sample is a study of blood T cell repertoires in COVID-19. Overall study: T cells, B-cell-depleted T cells, or PBMCs provided the cDNA or gDNA that served as material.

Assay used: immunoSEQ multiplex PCR; TCRdb lists only in-frame clones, some missing. The top ten clones hold less than 3% of a sample with 150,000 to 200,000 clones, approximately 83% of them seen once. The CDR3 contains 17 residues. Losses at the gene ends were 0 bases for V and 4 bases for J; bases not matched to a gene: 8. Germline-derived CDR1 and CDR2 are SGHVS and FQNEAQ. The source material was peripheral blood. The receptor was derived from a human donor with acute or convalescent COVID-19. The donor label of this sample is uncertain. The rearrangement joins TRBV7-8 to TRBJ2-1; TRBD1 matches 8 bases. In DNA form, the CDR3 reads TGTGCCAGCAGCTTAGCGGCGCCAGGGGGCACGTACAATGAGCAGTTCTTC. This gives the protein CASSLAAPGGTYNEQFF.